The 17 T cell receptor beta chains below all came from one sample that was sequenced in a study of CD8+CD57+ T cells in acquired aplastic anemia. Genomic DNA constituted the template upon which TCR beta VDJ and CDR3 profiling was performed. TCRdb itself ran the reads through MiXCR, one entry per CDR3 protein. This sample has about 190,000 distinct CDR3 sequences, with over 60% found just once. Sample: sorted CD4+, CD8+, or CD8+CD57+ T cells (not recorded which) from PBMCs. Source of these receptors: a human donor with severe aplastic anemia or a healthy control (not recorded which).

This clonotype was seen repeatedly, ten times or more. The V and J genes are TRBV10-3 and TRBJ2-1; 7 bases fit TRBD1. CDR3 size: 11 residues. Trimming took 10 bases from V and 8 from J; bases not matched to a gene: 5. The germline gives CDR1 ENHRY, CDR2 SYGVKD. This CDR3 is CATHRGDEQFF. The CDR3 DNA is TGTGCCACCCACAGGGGCGATGAGCAGTTCTTC.

The gene calls are TRBV24-1 and TRBJ1-2, with unresolved D. This CDR3 comprises 15 residues. V lost 3 bases to trimming and J lost 2 bases, with 12 bases between them. CDR1 and CDR2 (germline): KGHDR, SFDVKD. As DNA, the CDR3 is TGTGCCACCAGTGATCAAACGACGGGAAACTATGGCTACACCTTC. Its translation: CATSDQTTGNYGYTF.

This chain joins TRBV5-1 and TRBJ2-1, with D hard to call. CDR3 length: 13 residues. CDR1 is SGHRS, CDR2 YFSETQ, per germline. V lost 5 bases to trimming and J lost 9 bases, with 15 bases between them. The CDR3 sequence: CASSPDLRSEQFF. CDR3 nucleotide sequence: TGCGCCAGCAGTCCGGACCTACGCAGTGAGCAGTTCTTC. Looking up the rest from reference TRBV5-1 and TRBJ2-1 gives the full variable domain: KAGVTQTPRYLIKTRGQQVTLSCSPISGHRSVSWYQQTPGQGLQFLFEYFSETQRNKGNFPGRFSGRQFSNSRSEMNVSTLELGDSALYLCASSPDLRSEQFFGPGTRLTVL.

A few counts support this clonotype. Given the absence of the conserved phenylalanine or tryptophan at the CDR3 end, a read error is likely. The CDR3 coding sequence is TGTGCCAGCAGCTCGGGACAGCGTAATCAGCCCCAGCATCTT. It specifies CASSSGQRNQPQHL. The V call is TRBV3-1, the J call TRBJ1-5, with TRBD1 identical over 7 bases. CDR3 size: 14 residues. The V segment lost 5 bases and the J segment 4 bases; nucleotides outside the gene matches: 5. Germline-derived CDR1 and CDR2 are LGHDT and YNNKEL (reference sequence).

This clonotype was found a few times. This sequence joins TRBV20-1 and TRBJ2-7; 7 bases are shared with TRBD1. The CDR3 is made up of 12 amino acids. V was pared by 6 bases and J by 3 bases, with 5 bases of the junction left unmatched. Germline-derived CDR1 and CDR2 are DFQATT and SNEGSKA (reference sequence). CDR3 in amino acids: CSAAGQDYEQYF. DNA for the CDR3: TGCAGTGCGGCCGGACAGGACTACGAGCAGTACTTC.

The chain couples TRBV7-9 to TRBJ1-1, with no clear D. Germline CDR1 reads SEHNR; CDR2 reads FQNEAQ (reference sequence). The germline V and J ends were trimmed by 1 base and 2 bases, with 8 bases remaining between them. This CDR3 region has 14 residues. CDR3 in amino acids: CASSLDLRNTEAFF. DNA for the CDR3: TGTGCCAGCAGCTTAGATTTGCGAAACACTGAAGCTTTCTTT.

This clonotype showed up just once. The chain joins TRBV20-1 to TRBJ2-5; a weak D match, TRBD2 (7 bases). V was clipped by 3 bases and J by 5 bases, with 16 bases between them. The germline gives CDR1 DFQATT, CDR2 SNEGSKA (reference sequence). This CDR3 region has 14 residues. CDR3 DNA sequence: TGCAGTGCTAGCTGGGGGGGGGGCCGGGAGACCCAGTACTTC. This encodes CSASWGGGRETQYF.

This clonotype has ten or more counts. J is TRBJ2-7 and V is TRBV20-1, with TRBD1 identical over 8 bases. In germline, CDR1 is DFQATT, CDR2 SNEGSKA (reference sequence). Unmatched junction bases numbered 8, after V lost 6 bases and J lost 1 base. CDR3 length equals 14 residues. CDR3 sequence (DNA): TGCAGTGCGCGGGACAGGAGGGTTTCCTACGAGCAGTACTTC. Its translation is CSARDRRVSYEQYF.

CDR3 coding DNA: TGCGCCAGCAGCTTGACTAGCGGGGGGGTCTACAATGAGCAGTTCTTC. This codes for CASSLTSGGVYNEQFF. The chain links TRBV5-1 to TRBJ2-1, with 13 bases identical to TRBD2. CDR3 size: 16 residues. Germline CDR1 reads SGHRS; CDR2 reads YFSETQ. V trimming: 1 base; J trimming: 3 bases; junction bases outside the gene matches: 1.

The chain carries TRBV2 and TRBJ2-5; D unresolved. CDR3 length: 14 amino acids. The V end lost 1 base, the J end lost 1 base, and 7 bases lay between the germline ends. CDR1 and CDR2 (germline): SNHLY, FYNNEI. The CDR3 loop reads CASSEGTSQETQYF. CDR3 coding DNA: TGTGCCAGCAGTGAAGGCACAAGCCAAGAGACCCAGTACTTC.

Ten or more counts support this clonotype. The genes are TRBV7-2 and TRBJ2-1, with D uncertain. The germline CDR1 and CDR2 sequences are SGHTA and FQGNSA. The CDR3 consists of 14 residues. V was shortened by 1 base and J by 3 bases, with 7 bases between the two germline ends. For the CDR3, the DNA is TGTGCCAGCAGCTTAGTCGACGGCTACAATGAGCAGTTCTTC. Amino acid sequence: CASSLVDGYNEQFF.

V usage is TRBV2 and J usage is TRBJ2-4; TRBD2 aligns across 12 bases. Germline CDR1 is SNHLY and CDR2 is FYNNEI. The CDR3 extends over 16 amino acids. J gave up 5 bases and V 4 bases, and 6 bases lay outside the gene matches. For the CDR3, the DNA is TGTGCCAGCAGTGCCCCTAGCGGGGGGGGACAAAACATTCAGTACTTC. It codes for CASSAPSGGGQNIQYF. Full variable domain (outside the CDR3, taken from reference TRBV2 and TRBJ2-4): EPEVTQTPSHQVTQMGQEVILRCVPISNHLYFYWYRQILGQKVEFLVSFYNNEISEKSEIFDDQFSVERPDGSNFTLKIRSTKLEDSAMYFCASSAPSGGGQNIQYFGAGTRLSVL.

J is TRBJ2-7 and V is TRBV7-9, with D tentatively TRBD1 or TRBD2 (6 bases each). The CDR3 spans 19 residues. From germline, CDR1 is SEHNR and CDR2 FQNEAQ (reference sequence). Trimming took off 5 bases at V and 2 bases at J, with 28 bases between the two ends. The CDR3 sequence: CASSLRDNHRRGMTYEQYF. CDR3 DNA: TGTGCCAGCAGCCTCCGGGACAATCACCGCCGGGGGATGACCTACGAGCAGTACTTC.

This chain uses TRBV13 with TRBJ2-3; 8 bases match TRBD2. V gave up 5 bases and J gave up 3 bases; unmatched junction bases: 4. In germline, CDR1 is PRHDT, CDR2 FYEKMQ (reference sequence). The CDR3 loop spans 14 amino acids. CDR3 sequence reads: CASSPRLATDTQYF. The CDR3 bases are TGTGCCAGCAGCCCCAGACTAGCGACAGATACGCAGTATTTT.

This clonotype has a count of ten or more. The V gene is TRBV5-6, the J gene TRBJ1-1; D unresolved. The CDR3 contains 13 residues. Trimming stripped 3 bases from V and 1 base from J, with 7 bases between. Germline V gives CDR1 SGHDT, CDR2 YYEEEE. The chain's CDR3 is CASSWSENTEAFF. The DNA for the CDR3 is TGTGCCAGCAGCTGGTCTGAGAACACTGAAGCTTTCTTT.

The chain has TRBV7-3 and TRBJ1-6, with D possibly being TRBD1 (5 bases). Germline V CDR1 and CDR2: SGHTA, FQGTGA. The CDR3 has 15 amino acids. V shed 1 base and J shed 8 bases, with 12 bases lying between them. The CDR3 loop is CASSLSAGVDSPLHF. For the CDR3, the DNA is TGTGCCAGCAGCTTAAGTGCGGGGGTGGATTCACCCCTCCACTTT. Full variable domain (rest looked up from reference TRBV7-3 and TRBJ1-6): GAGVSQTPSNKVTEKGKYVELRCDPISGHTALYWYRQSLGQGPEFLIYFQGTGAADDSGLPNDRFFAVRPEGSVSTLKIQRTERGDSAVYLCASSLSAGVDSPLHFGNGTRLTVT.

The chain recombines TRBV15 with TRBJ1-1; maybe TRBD1 (6 bases). CDR3 length: 11 residues. Germline-derived CDR1 and CDR2 are LNHNV and YYDKDF (reference sequence). Trimming shortened V by 8 bases and J by 5 bases, and 9 bases separated the two germline ends. CDR3 in DNA: TGTGCCACCCTAGGACAGACTGAAGCTTTCTTT. Amino acids: CATLGQTEAFF.